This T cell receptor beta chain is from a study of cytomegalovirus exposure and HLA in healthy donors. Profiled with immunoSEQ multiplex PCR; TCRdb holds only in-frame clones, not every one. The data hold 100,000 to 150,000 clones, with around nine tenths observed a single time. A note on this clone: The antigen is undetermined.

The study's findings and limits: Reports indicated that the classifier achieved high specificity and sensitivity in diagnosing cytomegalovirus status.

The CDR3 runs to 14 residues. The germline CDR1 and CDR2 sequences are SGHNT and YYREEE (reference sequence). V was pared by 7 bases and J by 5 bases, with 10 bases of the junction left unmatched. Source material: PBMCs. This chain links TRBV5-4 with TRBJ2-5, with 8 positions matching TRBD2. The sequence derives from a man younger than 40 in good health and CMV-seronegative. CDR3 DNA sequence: TGTGCCAGCGGCCCGCGGGGGGCAGGGGAGACCCAGTACTTC. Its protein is CASGPRGAGETQYF.